This TCR beta chain emerged from a study of blood T cell repertoires in COVID-19 (dated by TCRdb to about 2020). For context, the study as a whole: The collaborator samples originated in the United States, Italy and Spain and spanned the acute and convalescent phases of COVID-19. The material from the prospective study consisted of cDNA or gDNA derived from T cells, B-cell-depleted T cells, or PBMCs. Deeply sampled blood TCRbeta repertoires from subjects exposed to, actively infected with, or recovered from COVID-19 were included in the dataset. The repertoires were released in a freely available public database intended as a resource for research on the immune response to SARS-CoV-2. The samples were drawn from the first 160 participants of the ongoing ImmuneRACE study and from 1,254 subjects provided by 6 global collaborators. A de-identified subject ID, COVID-19 status, age in years and sex were almost always included in the sample metadata. Where HLA class I and class II types were available, the types were taken from metadata supplied by the sample provider, not from assay-based typing.

This clone was picked up a small number of times. Its antigen specificity is not known. Per-base quality was not reported, and no clone a single base away is much larger than it. Study-wide conclusions, independent of this receptor: The amount of clinical and demographic metadata varied by source and participant and was provided uncurated.

Participants in the prospective study were aged roughly 18 to 95 years, lived in 20 to 25 United States geographic areas, and enrolled through a virtual design. In the prospective study, participants were assigned to cohorts based on the clinical history participants reported in a screening survey and a study questionnaire. Exposed participants had been in contact with someone with a PCR-confirmed or clinician-diagnosed COVID-19 case within 2 weeks of study entry. In the prospective study, mobile phlebotomists collected whole blood, serum and a nasopharyngeal or oropharyngeal swab from each participant. Participants in the prospective study had the option to provide additional blood draws and questionnaires over an approximately 2-month period. Prospective study blood samples were shipped either frozen or at room temperature before DNA extraction. TCRbeta CDR3 regions were amplified from genomic DNA using the immunoSEQ Assay, a bias-controlled multiplex PCR. As for the authors' bioinformatics: The number of nucleated cells in each sample was estimated by amplification of reference gene primers within the assay. Sequence reads were collapsed and filtered to measure the absolute abundance of every unique TCRbeta CDR3 rearrangement. For each sample, productive Simpson clonality was calculated by taking the square root of Simpson's diversity index across productive rearrangements. TCRdb retrieved this table from immuneACCESS and kept in-frame rearrangements only. Not all clones are present; in checked studies, unresolved V genes account for under half, and no reason is known for the remainder. The V and J calls and the clone size are those of that table, but D and trimming were determined from the DNA. The sample table holds approximately 300,000 clones, of which over 90% were seen once. The top ten clonotypes cover less than 4% of the sample.

What was sequenced was PBMCs or T cells enriched from blood (not recorded which). This clonotype was obtained from a woman aged 30 to 39 who had been exposed to COVID-19.

The sequenced DNA is TGTGCCAGCAGCTTGGCCGGACAGGGGTGGGAAACTGAAGCTTTCTTT. Its product reads: CASSLAGQGWETEAFF. The sequence is built from TRBV7-9 and TRBJ1-1, and 9 junction bases match TRBD1. At the junction V is shortened by 3 bases and J by 5 bases; bases outside the gene matches: 10. From the germline V gene (reference sequence), CDR1 is SEHNR and CDR2 is FQNEAQ. Spanning cysteine to phenylalanine, the CDR3 consists of 16 amino acids. Only CDR3 DNA is held: 48 bases, read in frame from base 1.